Shown below are 5 T cell receptor beta chains from a single sample sequenced in a study of beta chain features in type 1 diabetes. TCRB transcripts that were expressed got sequenced, as all of the isolated RNA had been reverse transcribed. The method was immunoSEQ multiplex PCR; TCRdb's version includes in-frame clones alone and lacks a portion of them. The table shows roughly 500,000 clones, with approximately 31% occurring only once. Sequenced sample: naive CD4+ T cells from blood. All receptors derive from a man aged 18-30 years in good health.

This clone has only a few counts. Other DNA sequences in this specimen translate into the identical CDR3. The chain recombines TRBV30 with TRBJ1-5, with 12 positions matching TRBD1. The CDR3 has 15 residues. CDR1 and CDR2 (germline): GTSNPN, SVGIG (reference sequence). J was trimmed by 6 bases and V by 0 bases; bases with no gene match: 3. The CDR3 loop is CAWSVGTGGFQPQHF. The CDR3 nucleotides are TGTGCCTGGAGTGTCGGGACAGGGGGCTTTCAGCCCCAGCATTTT.

The chain uses TRBV30 and TRBJ2-2; D ambiguous. The V end lost 2 bases, the J end lost 2 bases, and 6 bases lay between the germline ends. The length of the CDR3 is 13 residues. Germline loops: CDR1 GTSNPN, CDR2 SVGIG (reference sequence). The CDR3 nucleotides are TGTGCCTGGAGTCCAATTAACACCGGGGAGCTGTTTTTT. Its protein is CAWSPINTGELFF.

The chain combines TRBV14 with TRBJ2-1; no clear D. V shed 7 bases and J shed 6 bases, with 16 bases lying between them. The V gene's germline CDR1 is SGHDN and CDR2 FVKESK. This CDR3 is built from 14 residues. CDR3 sequence reads: CASTAAVASNEQFF. CDR3 DNA: TGTGCCAGCACTGCGGCGGTAGCATCCAATGAGCAGTTCTTC. Full variable domain (missing parts from reference TRBV14 and TRBJ2-1): EAGVTQFPSHSVIEKGQTVTLRCDPISGHDNLYWYRRVMGKEIKFLLHFVKESKQDESGMPNNRFLAERTGGTYSTLKVQPAELEDSGVYFCASTAAVASNEQFFGPGTRLTVL.

This chain uses TRBV18 with TRBJ2-7, with D maybe TRBD1 (5 bases). The germline gives CDR1 KGHSH, CDR2 LQKENI. Trimming left V 1 base short and J 3 bases short, with 19 bases between. The CDR3 consists of 17 residues. CDR3 residues: CASSPRPGTGDVYEQYF. The CDR3 nucleotides are TGTGCCAGCTCACCACGGCCCGGCACAGGAGATGTCTACGAGCAGTACTTC.

Written as DNA, the CDR3 is TGCGCCAGCAGCCCGGACAGGGGGGGCTATGAGCAGTTCTTC. Translated, it gives CASSPDRGGYEQFF. The rearrangement uses TRBV5-1 and TRBJ2-1, with TRBD1 matching over 10 bases. Germline V lookup: CDR1 SGHRS, CDR2 YFSETQ. V shed 4 bases and J 8 bases; nucleotides not matched to a gene: 6. The CDR3 spans 14 residues.